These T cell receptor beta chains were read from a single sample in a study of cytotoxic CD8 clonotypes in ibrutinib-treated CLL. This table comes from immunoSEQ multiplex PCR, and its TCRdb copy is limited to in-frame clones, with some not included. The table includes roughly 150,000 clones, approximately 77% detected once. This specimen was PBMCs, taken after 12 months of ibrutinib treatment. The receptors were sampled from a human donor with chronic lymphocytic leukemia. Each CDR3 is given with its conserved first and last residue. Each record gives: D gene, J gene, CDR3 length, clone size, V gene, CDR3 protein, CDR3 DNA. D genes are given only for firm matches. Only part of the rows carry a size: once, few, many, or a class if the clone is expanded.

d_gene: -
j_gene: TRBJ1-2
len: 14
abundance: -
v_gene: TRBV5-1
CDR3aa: CASSPQGGGYGYTF
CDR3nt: TGCGCCAGCAGCCCGCAAGGGGGTGGTTATGGCTACACCTTC

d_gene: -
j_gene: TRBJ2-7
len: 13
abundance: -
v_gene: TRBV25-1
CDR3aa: CASSRSGIYEQYF
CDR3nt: TGTGCCAGCAGTCGGAGCGGAATCTACGAGCAGTACTTC

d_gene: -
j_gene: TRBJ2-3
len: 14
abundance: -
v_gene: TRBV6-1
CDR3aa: CASKTGLGTDTQYF
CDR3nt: TGTGCCAGCAAAACGGGGCTAGGCACAGATACGCAGTATTTT

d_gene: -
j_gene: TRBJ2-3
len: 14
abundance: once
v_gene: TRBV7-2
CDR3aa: CASSLSPLGNTQYF
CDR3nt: TGTGCCAGCAGCTTAAGTCCGCTAGGAAATACGCAGTATTTT

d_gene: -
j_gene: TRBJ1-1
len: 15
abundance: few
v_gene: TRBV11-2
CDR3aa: CASSLVWGGNTEAFF
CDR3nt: TGTGCCAGCAGCTTAGTGTGGGGAGGCAACACTGAAGCTTTCTTT

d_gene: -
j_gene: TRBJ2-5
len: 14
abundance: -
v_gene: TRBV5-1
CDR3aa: CASSLVAREETQYF
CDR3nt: TGCGCCAGCAGCTTGGTAGCCAGGGAGGAGACCCAGTACTTC

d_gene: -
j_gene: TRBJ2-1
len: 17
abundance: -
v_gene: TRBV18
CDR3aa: CASSPPRGGRSYNEQFF
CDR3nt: TGTGCCAGCTCACCACCACGAGGGGGGCGCTCCTACAATGAGCAGTTCTTC

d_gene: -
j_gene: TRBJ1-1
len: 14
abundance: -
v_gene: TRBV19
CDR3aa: CASIRTESWTEAFF
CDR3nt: TGTGCCAGTATCCGAACGGAGAGTTGGACTGAAGCTTTCTTT

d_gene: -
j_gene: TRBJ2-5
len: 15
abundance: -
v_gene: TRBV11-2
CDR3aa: CASSLGSLGQRAQYF
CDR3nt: TGTGCCAGCAGCTTAGGTAGCCTTGGACAGAGGGCCCAGTACTTC

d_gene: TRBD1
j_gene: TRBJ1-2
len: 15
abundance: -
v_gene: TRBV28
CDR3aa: CASSLSRQGGSGYTF
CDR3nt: TGTGCCAGCAGTTTATCCCGACAGGGCGGGAGTGGCTACACCTTC

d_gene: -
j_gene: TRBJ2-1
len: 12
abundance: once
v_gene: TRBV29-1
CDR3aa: CSGRDSGNEQFF
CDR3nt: TGTAGCGGTCGGGACTCGGGCAATGAGCAGTTCTTC

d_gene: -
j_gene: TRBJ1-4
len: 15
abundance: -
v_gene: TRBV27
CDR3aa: CASSFSRGGNEKLFF
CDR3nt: TGTGCCAGCAGTTTCTCAAGGGGAGGAAATGAAAAACTGTTTTTT

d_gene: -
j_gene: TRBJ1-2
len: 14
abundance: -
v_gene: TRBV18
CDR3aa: CASSPPSGNHGYTF
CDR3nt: TGTGCCAGCTCACCACCCTCCGGGAACCATGGCTACACCTTC

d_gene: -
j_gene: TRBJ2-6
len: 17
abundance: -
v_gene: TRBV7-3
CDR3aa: CASSFRGSSSGANVLTF
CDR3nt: TGTGCCAGCAGCTTCAGGGGTTCCAGCTCTGGGGCCAACGTCCTGACTTTC

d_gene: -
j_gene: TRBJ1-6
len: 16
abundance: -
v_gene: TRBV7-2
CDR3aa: CASSLEISSYNSPLHF
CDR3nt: TGTGCCAGCAGCTTAGAAATCAGCTCCTATAATTCACCCCTCCACTTT

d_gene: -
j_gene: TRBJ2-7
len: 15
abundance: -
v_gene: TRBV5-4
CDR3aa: CASSPGTGSSYEQYF
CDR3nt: TGTGCCAGCAGCCCAGGGACGGGGAGCTCCTACGAGCAGTACTTC

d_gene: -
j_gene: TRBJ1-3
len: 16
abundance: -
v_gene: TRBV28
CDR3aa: CASSLYVAGPPHTIYF
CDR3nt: TGTGCCAGCAGTTTATACGTAGCCGGACCGCCGCACACCATATATTTT

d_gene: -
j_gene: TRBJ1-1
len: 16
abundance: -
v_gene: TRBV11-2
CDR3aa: CASSLGGAPAGTEAFF
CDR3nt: TGTGCCAGCAGCTTAGGCGGAGCGCCGGCGGGCACTGAAGCTTTCTTT

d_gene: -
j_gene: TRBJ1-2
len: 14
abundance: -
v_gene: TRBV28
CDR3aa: CASSLGRGDYGYTF
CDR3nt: TGTGCCAGCAGTTTAGGCCGAGGGGACTATGGCTACACCTTC

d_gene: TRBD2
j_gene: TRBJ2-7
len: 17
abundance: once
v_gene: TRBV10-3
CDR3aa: CAISEYPRGASSYEQYF
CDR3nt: TGTGCCATCAGTGAATACCCGCGGGGGGCAAGCTCCTACGAGCAGTACTTC

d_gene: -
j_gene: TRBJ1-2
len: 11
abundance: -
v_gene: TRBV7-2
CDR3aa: CASGGTYGYTF
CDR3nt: TGTGCCAGCGGGGGGACCTATGGCTACACCTTC

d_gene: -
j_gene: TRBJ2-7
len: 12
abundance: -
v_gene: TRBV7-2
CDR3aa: CASSLGLHEQYF
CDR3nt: TGTGCCAGCAGCTTAGGACTCCACGAGCAGTACTTC

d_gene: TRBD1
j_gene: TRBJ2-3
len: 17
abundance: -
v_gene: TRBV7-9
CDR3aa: CASSYRQGARGTDTQYF
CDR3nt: TGTGCCAGCAGCTATAGACAGGGGGCGCGAGGGACAGATACGCAGTATTTT

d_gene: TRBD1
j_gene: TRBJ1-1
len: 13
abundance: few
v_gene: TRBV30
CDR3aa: CAWGQGLNTEAFF
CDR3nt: TGTGCCTGGGGACAGGGTCTGAACACTGAAGCTTTCTTT

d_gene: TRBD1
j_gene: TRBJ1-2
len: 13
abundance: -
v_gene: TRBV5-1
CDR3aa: CASSQTGDYGYTF
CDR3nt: TGCGCCAGCAGCCAGACAGGGGACTATGGCTACACCTTC

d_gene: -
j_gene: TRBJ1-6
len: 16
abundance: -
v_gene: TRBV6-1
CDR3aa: CASSEPPGVYNSPLHF
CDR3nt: TGTGCCAGCAGTGAACCCCCCGGCGTTTATAATTCACCCCTCCACTTT

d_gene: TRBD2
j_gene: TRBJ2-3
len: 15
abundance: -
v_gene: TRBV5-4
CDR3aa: CASSASGRAGDTQYF
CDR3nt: TGTGCCAGCAGCGCTAGCGGGAGGGCCGGAGATACGCAGTATTTT

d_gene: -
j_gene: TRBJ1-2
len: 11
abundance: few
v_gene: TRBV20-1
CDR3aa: CSAQTGYGYTF
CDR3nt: TGCAGTGCCCAGACAGGCTATGGCTACACCTTC

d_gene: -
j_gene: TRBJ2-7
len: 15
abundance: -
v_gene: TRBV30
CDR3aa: CAWSFRGPRSGEQYF
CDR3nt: TGTGCCTGGAGCTTCCGGGGACCCCGAAGTGGTGAGCAGTACTTC

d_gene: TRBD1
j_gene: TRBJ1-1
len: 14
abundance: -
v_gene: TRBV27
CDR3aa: CASSQTGRGAEAFF
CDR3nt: TGTGCCAGCAGTCAGACAGGGCGTGGGGCTGAAGCTTTCTTT

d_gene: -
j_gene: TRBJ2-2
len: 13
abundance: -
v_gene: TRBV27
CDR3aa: CASSLQGTGELFF
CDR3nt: TGTGCCAGCAGTTTACAGGGAACCGGGGAGCTGTTTTTT

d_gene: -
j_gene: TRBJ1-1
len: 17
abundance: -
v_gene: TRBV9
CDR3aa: CASSVVHAVGGNTEAFF
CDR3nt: TGTGCCAGCAGCGTAGTCCACGCAGTGGGGGGGAACACTGAAGCTTTCTTT

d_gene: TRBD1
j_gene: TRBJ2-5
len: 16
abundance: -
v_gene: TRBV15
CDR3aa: CATSSKWDRGLETQYF
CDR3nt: TGTGCCACCAGCTCCAAATGGGACAGGGGGTTGGAGACCCAGTACTTC

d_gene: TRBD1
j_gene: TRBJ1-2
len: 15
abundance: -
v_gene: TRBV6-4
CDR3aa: CASSLTGGLSYGYTF
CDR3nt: TGTGCCAGCAGCCTGACAGGGGGATTAAGTTATGGCTACACCTTC

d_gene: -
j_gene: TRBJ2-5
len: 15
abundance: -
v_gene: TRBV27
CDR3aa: CASSSGTGYQETQYF
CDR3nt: TGTGCCAGCAGTTCCGGCACAGGGTACCAAGAGACCCAGTACTTC

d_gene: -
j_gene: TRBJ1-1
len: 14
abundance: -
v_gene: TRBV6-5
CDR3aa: CASRRKAVNTEAFF
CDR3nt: TGTGCCAGCAGAAGAAAGGCGGTGAACACTGAAGCTTTCTTT

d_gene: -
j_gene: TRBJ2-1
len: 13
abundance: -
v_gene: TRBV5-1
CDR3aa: CASSLNSYNEQFF
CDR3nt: TGCGCCAGCAGCTTAAACTCCTACAATGAGCAGTTCTTC

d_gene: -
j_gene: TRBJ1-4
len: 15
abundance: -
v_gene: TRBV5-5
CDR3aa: CASSLFGGGNEKLFF
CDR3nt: TGTGCCAGCAGCTTGTTCGGGGGAGGGAATGAAAAACTGTTTTTT